Listed below are T cell receptor beta chains from one sample, sequenced in a study of cytomegalovirus exposure and HLA in healthy donors. Sequenced by immunoSEQ multiplex PCR; TCRdb stores in-frame clones only, minus some. The sample carries more than 85,000 clones, about 95% recorded once. Sequenced: PBMCs. The receptor source for this set is a woman younger than 35 in good health and CMV-seronegative. The CDR3 runs from the conserved cysteine through the conserved F or W. A D gene is named only where the DNA matches it firmly. Where a row states a size, it is once, few, many or the class of an expanded clone; other rows omit it.

V	J	size	length	D	CDR3	DNA
TRBV25-1	TRBJ1-4	.	13	TRBD1	CASRLDREKKLFF	TGTGCCAGCAGACTCGACAGGGAAAAAAAACTGTTTTTT
TRBV28	TRBJ1-5	.	14	.	CASSLAGGNQPQHF	TGTGCCAGCAGTTTAGCGGGGGGGAATCAGCCCCAGCATTTT
TRBV18	TRBJ2-5	.	18	.	CASSPPTPPGRVLETQYF	TGTGCCAGCTCACCACCTACACCCCCAGGCAGGGTGCTAGAGACCCAGTACTTC
TRBV19	TRBJ2-3	.	15	TRBD2	CASSILAGGRDTQYF	TGTGCCAGTAGTATTTTGGCGGGGGGCCGAGATACGCAGTATTTT
TRBV2	TRBJ2-4	once	13	.	CASSDRAKNIQYF	TGTGCCAGCAGCGACAGGGCCAAAAACATTCAGTACTTC
TRBV27	TRBJ1-1	.	15	TRBD1	CASSFLQGAPTEAFF	TGTGCCAGCAGTTTCCTTCAGGGGGCGCCCACTGAAGCTTTCTTT
TRBV19	TRBJ1-5	.	12	TRBD1	CASSFRTGATLF	TGTGCCAGTAGTTTCCGGACAGGGGCTACCCTTTTT
TRBV10-3	TRBJ1-3	.	14	.	CAISAQVTGNTIYF	TGTGCCATCAGTGCTCAGGTAACTGGAAACACCATATATTTT
TRBV13	TRBJ1-2	.	15	TRBD1	CASSPARGGLGGYTF	TGTGCCAGCAGCCCCGCGCGAGGGGGCCTAGGAGGCTACACCTTC
TRBV29-1	TRBJ1-2	.	11	.	CSVGEAYGYTF	TGCAGCGTTGGGGAGGCATATGGCTACACCTTC
TRBV2	TRBJ2-7	.	13	TRBD1	CASWGQVSYEQYF	TGTGCCAGCTGGGGACAGGTTTCCTACGAGCAGTACTTC
TRBV9	TRBJ1-1	.	13	.	CASGAGRGTEAFF	TGTGCCAGCGGCGCGGGTAGGGGGACTGAAGCTTTCTTT
TRBV18	TRBJ2-2	.	16	TRBD2	CASSPRLAGDTGELFF	TGTGCCAGCTCACCACGACTAGCGGGAGATACCGGGGAGCTGTTTTTT
TRBV11-3	TRBJ2-1	.	13	.	CASSLASHNEQFF	TGTGCCAGCAGCTTAGCTTCTCACAATGAGCAGTTCTTC
TRBV18	TRBJ2-2	.	14	TRBD1	CASSRDRYTGELFF	TGTGCCAGCTCACGGGACAGGTACACCGGGGAGCTGTTTTTT
TRBV5-1	TRBJ2-5	.	14	.	CASSKPEDQETQYF	TGCGCCAGCAGCAAGCCGGAGGACCAAGAGACCCAGTACTTC
TRBV6-6	TRBJ1-2	.	13	.	CASSEVENYGYTF	TGTGCCAGCAGTGAGGTCGAGAACTATGGCTACACCTTC
TRBV6-4	TRBJ1-4	.	18	TRBD1	CASTPGQLKNATNEKLFF	TGTGCCAGCACACCGGGACAGCTAAAGAACGCAACTAATGAAAAACTGTTTTTT
TRBV5-1	TRBJ1-2	.	13	TRBD1	CASSSTGGGGYTF	TGCGCCAGCAGCTCGACAGGGGGTGGTGGCTACACCTTC
TRBV2	TRBJ2-7	.	14	TRBD1	CAGSPDRVGYEQYF	TGTGCCGGAAGCCCTGACAGGGTTGGATACGAGCAGTACTTC
TRBV7-2	TRBJ1-1	.	16	.	CASNLEVSRRNTEAFF	TGTGCCAGCAACCTCGAGGTGTCAAGACGGAACACTGAAGCTTTCTTT
TRBV2	TRBJ1-1	.	15	TRBD1	CASSGTGGWNTEAFF	TGTGCCAGCAGTGGGACAGGGGGTTGGAACACTGAAGCTTTCTTT
TRBV16	TRBJ1-2	.	14	TRBD1	CASSRDRDIYGYTF	TGTGCCAGCAGCCGCGACAGGGACATCTATGGCTACACCTTC
TRBV6-5	TRBJ2-7	.	14	TRBD1	CASSYGTGGPEQYF	TGTGCCAGCAGTTACGGGACAGGGGGCCCCGAGCAGTACTTC
TRBV18	TRBJ2-5	.	15	TRBD2	CASSPREGLKETQYF	TGTGCCAGCTCACCGCGGGAGGGGCTAAAAGAGACCCAGTACTTC
TRBV7-6	TRBJ2-5	.	18	TRBD2	CASSKLAGGPGEAETQYF	TGTGCCAGCAGCAAACTAGCGGGAGGGCCAGGGGAGGCAGAGACCCAGTACTTC
TRBV10-1	TRBJ2-4	.	14	.	CASSEMGLGNIQYF	TGCGCCAGCAGTGAGATGGGGCTGGGGAACATTCAGTACTTC
TRBV5-1	TRBJ1-1	.	13	.	CASSLGHGGEAFF	TGCGCCAGCAGCTTGGGGCACGGCGGGGAAGCTTTCTTT
TRBV19	TRBJ2-1	.	15	TRBD2	CASRTTSGPYNEQFF	TGTGCCAGTAGAACGACTAGCGGCCCCTACAATGAGCAGTTCTTC
TRBV7-6	TRBJ2-2	.	15	TRBD1	CASSLAGQGTGELFF	TGTGCCAGCAGCTTAGCGGGACAGGGAACCGGGGAGCTGTTTTTT
TRBV4-1	TRBJ2-1	.	17	TRBD2	CASSQDLGGRSYNEQFF	TGCGCCAGCAGCCAAGATCTTGGCGGGAGGTCCTACAATGAGCAGTTCTTC
TRBV5-1	TRBJ2-3	.	17	TRBD2	CASSLEGLAGEGDTQYF	TGCGCCAGCAGCCTGGAGGGACTAGCGGGGGAGGGGGATACGCAGTATTTT
TRBV6-5	TRBJ2-1	.	16	TRBD1	CASSSQGASSYNEQFF	TGTGCCAGCAGTTCCCAGGGGGCCAGCTCCTACAATGAGCAGTTCTTC
TRBV21-1	TRBJ1-1	.	15	.	CASSNPPRQDSEAFF	TGTGCCAGCAGCAACCCTCCCAGACAGGACTCTGAAGCTTTCTTT
TRBV18	TRBJ2-7	.	14	TRBD1	CASTPGQGVYEQYF	TGTGCCAGCACTCCGGGACAGGGTGTTTACGAGCAGTACTTC
TRBV2	TRBJ2-2	.	11	.	CASSATGELFF	TGTGCCAGCAGTGCGACCGGGGAGCTGTTTTTT
TRBV19	TRBJ2-7	.	14	TRBD1	CASSMTGNTYEQYF	TGTGCCAGTAGTATGACAGGGAATACCTACGAGCAGTACTTC
TRBV19	TRBJ1-1	.	14	.	CASIRRGLNTEAFF	TGTGCCAGTATCCGCAGGGGTCTGAACACTGAAGCTTTCTTT
TRBV19	TRBJ2-1	.	14	TRBD2	CASRPSGGDNEQFF	TGTGCCAGCCGTCCGAGCGGGGGAGATAATGAGCAGTTCTTC
TRBV9	TRBJ1-1	.	14	TRBD1	CASSPGTGALEAFF	TGTGCCAGCAGTCCCGGGACAGGGGCCCTTGAAGCTTTCTTT
TRBV19	TRBJ1-1	once	12	.	CASSRRSTEAFF	TGTGCCAGTAGTCGGAGGTCCACTGAAGCTTTCTTT
TRBV11-3	TRBJ2-3	.	12	.	CASSPSTDTQYF	TGTGCCAGCAGTCCAAGCACAGATACGCAGTATTTT
TRBV4-2	TRBJ2-2	.	18	TRBD1	CASSQEGVVRGRAGELFF	TGTGCCAGCAGCCAAGAAGGTGTGGTCAGGGGGCGGGCCGGGGAGCTGTTTTTT
TRBV9	TRBJ1-1	.	13	.	CASSVAGWDEAFF	TGTGCCAGCAGCGTAGCAGGGTGGGATGAAGCTTTCTTT
TRBV27	TRBJ1-3	.	14	TRBD1	CASSPSTGANTIYF	TGTGCCAGCAGCCCCTCGACAGGGGCGAACACCATATATTTT
TRBV27	TRBJ2-2	.	14	TRBD2	CASSLGTRPGELFF	TGTGCCAGCAGTTTAGGGACTAGGCCCGGGGAGCTGTTTTTT
TRBV7-2	TRBJ2-1	once	15	TRBD2	CASSFSGVPYNEQFF	TGTGCCAGCAGCTTTAGCGGGGTCCCCTACAATGAGCAGTTCTTC
TRBV7-8	TRBJ1-2	.	17	TRBD1	CASSPRQGLGDNYGYTF	TGTGCCAGCAGCCCCCGACAGGGTCTAGGAGATAACTATGGCTACACCTTC
TRBV19	TRBJ1-2	.	14	TRBD1	CASSIDRGFDGYTF	TGTGCCAGTAGTATCGACAGGGGCTTTGACGGCTACACCTTC
TRBV6-5	TRBJ1-4	.	14	.	CASSGIGTNEKLFF	TGTGCCAGCTCGGGGATAGGAACTAATGAAAAACTGTTTTTT
TRBV18	TRBJ2-7	once	16	TRBD2	CASSPPTGGGSYEQYF	TGTGCCAGCTCACCCCCGACCGGGGGGGGATCCTACGAGCAGTACTTC
TRBV7-9	TRBJ1-5	.	17	.	CASSLKSTGYSNQPQHF	TGTGCCAGCAGCTTAAAATCTACGGGGTATAGCAATCAGCCCCAGCATTTT
TRBV27	TRBJ1-1	.	17	.	CASSLFRTGRLNTEAFF	TGTGCCAGCAGTTTATTCCGAACAGGTCGACTGAACACTGAAGCTTTCTTT
TRBV14	TRBJ1-1	.	12	.	CASSQVGTKTFF	TGTGCCAGCAGCCAAGTTGGGACAAAAACTTTCTTT
TRBV19	TRBJ1-2	.	15	.	CASALISGLDFGYTF	TGTGCCAGCGCATTAATCAGTGGCCTAGATTTCGGCTACACCTTC
TRBV7-8	TRBJ2-1	.	13	.	CASTGTNYNEQFF	TGTGCCAGCACCGGGACAAATTACAATGAGCAGTTCTTC
TRBV6-1	TRBJ2-3	.	15	TRBD2	CASSEGLAGGDTQYF	TGTGCCAGCAGTGAAGGACTAGCGGGGGGAGATACGCAGTATTTT